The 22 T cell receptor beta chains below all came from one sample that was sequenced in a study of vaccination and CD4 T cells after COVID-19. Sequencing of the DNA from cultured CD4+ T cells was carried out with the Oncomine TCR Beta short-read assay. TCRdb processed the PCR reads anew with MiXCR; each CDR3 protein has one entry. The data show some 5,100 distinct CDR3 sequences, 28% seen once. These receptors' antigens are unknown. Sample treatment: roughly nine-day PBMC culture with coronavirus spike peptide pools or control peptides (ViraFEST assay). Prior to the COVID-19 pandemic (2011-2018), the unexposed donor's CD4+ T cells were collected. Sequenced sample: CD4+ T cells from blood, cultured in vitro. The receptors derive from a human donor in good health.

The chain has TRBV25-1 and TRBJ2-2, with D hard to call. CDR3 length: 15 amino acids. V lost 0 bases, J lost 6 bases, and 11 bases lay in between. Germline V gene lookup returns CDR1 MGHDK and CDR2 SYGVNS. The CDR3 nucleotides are TGTGCCAGCAGTGAATACTACGAAAGATCCGGGGAGCTGTTTTTT. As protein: CASSEYYERSGELFF.

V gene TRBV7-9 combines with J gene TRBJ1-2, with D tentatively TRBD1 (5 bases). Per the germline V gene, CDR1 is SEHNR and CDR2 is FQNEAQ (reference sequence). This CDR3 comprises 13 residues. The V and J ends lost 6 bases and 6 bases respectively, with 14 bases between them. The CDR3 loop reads CASSLSTGDGYTF. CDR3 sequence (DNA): TGTGCCAGCAGTCTTAGCACGGGGGATGGCTACACCTTC.

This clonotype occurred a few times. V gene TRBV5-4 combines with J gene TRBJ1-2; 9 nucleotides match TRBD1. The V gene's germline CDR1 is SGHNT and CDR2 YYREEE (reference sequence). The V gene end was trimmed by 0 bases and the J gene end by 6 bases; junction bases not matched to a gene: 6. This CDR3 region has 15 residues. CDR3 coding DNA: TGTGCCAGCAGCTTGGAAGCCGGGACAGGGCATGGCTACACCTTC. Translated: CASSLEAGTGHGYTF.

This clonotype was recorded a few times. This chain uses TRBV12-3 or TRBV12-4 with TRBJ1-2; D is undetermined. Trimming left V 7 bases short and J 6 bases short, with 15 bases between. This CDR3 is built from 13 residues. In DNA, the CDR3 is TGTGCCAGCAAGTTTCGCCCGAGAGATGGCTACACCTTC. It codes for CASKFRPRDGYTF.

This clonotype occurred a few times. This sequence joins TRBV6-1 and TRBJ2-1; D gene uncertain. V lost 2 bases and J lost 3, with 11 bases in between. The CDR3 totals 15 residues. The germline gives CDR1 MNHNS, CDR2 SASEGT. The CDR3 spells CASSELVGGYNEQFF. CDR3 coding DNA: TGTGCCAGCAGTGAACTAGTGGGTGGCTACAATGAGCAGTTCTTC.

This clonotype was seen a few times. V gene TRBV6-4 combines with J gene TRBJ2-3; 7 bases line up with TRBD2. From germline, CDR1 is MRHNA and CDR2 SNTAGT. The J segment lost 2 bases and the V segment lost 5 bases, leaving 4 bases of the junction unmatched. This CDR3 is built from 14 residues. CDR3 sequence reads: CASSPSGTTDTQYF. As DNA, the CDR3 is TGTGCCAGCAGTCCCAGCGGGACCACAGATACGCAGTATTTT.

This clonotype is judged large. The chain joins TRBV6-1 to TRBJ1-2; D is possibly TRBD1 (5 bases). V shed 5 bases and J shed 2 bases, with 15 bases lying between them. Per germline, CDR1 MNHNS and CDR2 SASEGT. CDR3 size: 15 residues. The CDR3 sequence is CASSRTSGANYGYTF. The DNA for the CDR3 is TGTGCCAGCAGTAGAACTTCCGGGGCAAACTATGGCTACACCTTC.

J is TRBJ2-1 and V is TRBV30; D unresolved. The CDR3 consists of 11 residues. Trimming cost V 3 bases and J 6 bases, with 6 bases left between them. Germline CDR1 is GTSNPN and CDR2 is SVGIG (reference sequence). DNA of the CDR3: TGTGCCTGGAGCGCTGCCAATGAGCAGTTCTTC. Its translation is CAWSAANEQFF.

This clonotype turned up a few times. CDR3 nucleotides: TGTGCCATCAGTGAGTCCGGGATAGGCTACACCTTC. Protein: CAISESGIGYTF. The V gene is TRBV10-3, the J gene TRBJ1-2, with D hard to call. The germline V and J ends were trimmed by 0 bases and 8 bases, with 7 bases remaining between them. CDR1 ENHRY and CDR2 SYGVKD come from the germline V gene. This CDR3 has 12 amino acids.

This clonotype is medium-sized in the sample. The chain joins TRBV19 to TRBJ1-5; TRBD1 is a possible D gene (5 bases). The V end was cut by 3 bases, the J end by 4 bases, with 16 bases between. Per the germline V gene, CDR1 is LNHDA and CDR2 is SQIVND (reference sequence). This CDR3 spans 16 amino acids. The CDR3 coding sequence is TGTGCCAGTAGTATTTGGGGGTACGGACTTAATCAGCCCCAGCATTTT. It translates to CASSIWGYGLNQPQHF.

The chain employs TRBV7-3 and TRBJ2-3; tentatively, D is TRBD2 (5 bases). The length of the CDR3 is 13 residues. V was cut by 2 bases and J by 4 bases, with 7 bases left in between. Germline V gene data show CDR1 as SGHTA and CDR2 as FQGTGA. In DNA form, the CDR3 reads TGTGCCAGCAGCTTAGGGGAGCCAGATACGCAGTATTTT. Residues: CASSLGEPDTQYF.

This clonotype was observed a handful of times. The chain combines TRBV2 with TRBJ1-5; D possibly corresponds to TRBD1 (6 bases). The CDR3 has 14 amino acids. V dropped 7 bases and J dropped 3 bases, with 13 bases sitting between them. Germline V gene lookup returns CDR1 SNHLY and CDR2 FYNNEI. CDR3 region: CASNEQGNNQPQHF. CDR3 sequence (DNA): TGTGCCAGCAATGAGCAGGGGAACAATCAGCCCCAGCATTTT. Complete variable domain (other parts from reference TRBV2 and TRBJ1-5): EPEVTQTPSHQVTQMGQEVILRCVPISNHLYFYWYRQILGQKVEFLVSFYNNEISEKSEIFDDQFSVERPDGSNFTLKIRSTKLEDSAMYFCASNEQGNNQPQHFGDGTRLSIL.

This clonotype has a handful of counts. CDR3 loop: CATGQGPPNEQFF. DNA for the CDR3: TGTGCCACTGGGCAGGGACCTCCTAATGAGCAGTTCTTC. The chain employs TRBV27 and TRBJ2-1, with D perhaps TRBD1 or TRBD2 (5 bases each). The V and J ends lost 10 bases and 7 bases respectively, with 17 bases between them. The germline gives CDR1 MNHEY, CDR2 SMNVEV (reference sequence). The CDR3 is made up of 13 amino acids.

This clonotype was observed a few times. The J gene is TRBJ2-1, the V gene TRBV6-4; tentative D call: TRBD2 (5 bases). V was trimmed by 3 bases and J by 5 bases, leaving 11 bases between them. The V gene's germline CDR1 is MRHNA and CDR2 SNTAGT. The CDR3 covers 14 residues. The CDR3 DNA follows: TGTGCCAGCAGTGAAAATAGCGAGAACAATGAGCAGTTCTTC. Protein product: CASSENSENNEQFF.

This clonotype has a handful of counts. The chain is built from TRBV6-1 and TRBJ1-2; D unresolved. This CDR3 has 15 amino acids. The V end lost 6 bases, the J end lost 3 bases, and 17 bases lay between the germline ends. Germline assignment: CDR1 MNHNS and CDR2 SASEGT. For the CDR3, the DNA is TGTGCCAGCAGCCGATCGGGGTTCGGGGACTATGGCTACACCTTC. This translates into CASSRSGFGDYGYTF.

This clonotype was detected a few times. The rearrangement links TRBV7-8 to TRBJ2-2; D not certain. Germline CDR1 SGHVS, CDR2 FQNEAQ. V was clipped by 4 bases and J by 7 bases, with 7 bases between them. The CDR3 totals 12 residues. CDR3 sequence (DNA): TGTGCCAGCAGCTACAATAGCGGGGAGCTGTTTTTT. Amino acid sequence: CASSYNSGELFF.

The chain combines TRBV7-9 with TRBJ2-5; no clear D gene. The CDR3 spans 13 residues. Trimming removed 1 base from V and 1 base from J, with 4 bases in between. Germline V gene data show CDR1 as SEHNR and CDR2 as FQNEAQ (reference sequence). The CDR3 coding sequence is TGTGCCAGCAGCTTAGGGGGCCAAGAGACCCAGTACTTC. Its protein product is CASSLGGQETQYF.

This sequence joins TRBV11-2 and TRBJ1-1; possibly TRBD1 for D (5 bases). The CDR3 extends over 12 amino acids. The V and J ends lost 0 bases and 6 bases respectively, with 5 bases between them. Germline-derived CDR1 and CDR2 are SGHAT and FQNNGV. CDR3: CASSLEGAEAFF. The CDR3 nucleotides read TGTGCCAGCAGCTTAGAGGGGGCTGAAGCTTTCTTT.

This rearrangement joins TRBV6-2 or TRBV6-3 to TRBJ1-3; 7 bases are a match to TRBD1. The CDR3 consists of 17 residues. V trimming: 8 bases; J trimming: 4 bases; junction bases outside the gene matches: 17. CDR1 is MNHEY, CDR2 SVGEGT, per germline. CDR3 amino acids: CASRSEGALVVGNTIYF. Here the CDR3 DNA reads TGTGCCAGCCGAAGCGAGGGGGCTCTGGTCGTCGGAAACACCATATATTTT.

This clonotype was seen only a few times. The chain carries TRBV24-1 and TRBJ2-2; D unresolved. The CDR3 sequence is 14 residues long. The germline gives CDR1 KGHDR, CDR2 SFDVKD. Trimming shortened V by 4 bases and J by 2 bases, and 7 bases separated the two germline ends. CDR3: CATSDPRNTGELFF. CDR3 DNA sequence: TGTGCCACCAGTGACCCACGAAACACCGGGGAGCTGTTTTTT.

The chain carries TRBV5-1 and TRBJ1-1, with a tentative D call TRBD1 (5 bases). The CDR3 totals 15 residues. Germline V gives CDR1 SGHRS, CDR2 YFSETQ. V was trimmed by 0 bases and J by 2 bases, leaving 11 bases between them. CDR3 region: CASSLGGTSNTEAFF. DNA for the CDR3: TGCGCCAGCAGCTTGGGGGGGACTTCTAACACTGAAGCTTTCTTT.

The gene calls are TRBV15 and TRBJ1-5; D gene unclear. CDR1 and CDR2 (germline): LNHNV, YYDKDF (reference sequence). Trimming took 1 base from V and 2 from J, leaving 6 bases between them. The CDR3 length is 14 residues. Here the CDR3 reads CATSRGRGNQPQHF. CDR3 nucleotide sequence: TGTGCCACCAGCAGAGGAAGGGGCAATCAGCCCCAGCATTTT.